This T cell receptor (beta chain) was found in a study of blood T cell repertoires in COVID-19. About the study: Italy, Spain and the United States were the sources of the convalescent and acute COVID-19 samples. From T cells, B-cell-depleted T cells, or PBMCs came the material, which was cDNA or gDNA.

Authors' methods: Reference gene primer amplification gave estimated nucleated cell counts. Measured with immunoSEQ multiplex PCR; TCRdb has only the in-frame clones, and not every one. From that table come the V and J calls and clone size; the DNA was used to work out D and trimming. Among approximately 350,000 clones, more than 70% were seen once, and the ten largest hold approximately 3%. Seattle-derived patients entered the study during active infection and were followed longitudinally. The CDR3 length is 15 residues. V lost 4 bases, J lost 3 bases, and 5 bases stayed unmatched. Germline V lookup: CDR1 LNHNV, CDR2 YYDKDF (reference sequence).

Material for sequencing was peripheral blood. V and J are TRBV15 and TRBJ1-1, with 10 bases lining up with TRBD1. The TCR originated in a woman between 25 and 40 years old with COVID-19, enrolled during active disease. DNA for the CDR3: TGTGCCACCAGCACGGGACAGGGGTCTTACACTGAAGCTTTCTTT. Residues: CATSTGQGSYTEAFF.